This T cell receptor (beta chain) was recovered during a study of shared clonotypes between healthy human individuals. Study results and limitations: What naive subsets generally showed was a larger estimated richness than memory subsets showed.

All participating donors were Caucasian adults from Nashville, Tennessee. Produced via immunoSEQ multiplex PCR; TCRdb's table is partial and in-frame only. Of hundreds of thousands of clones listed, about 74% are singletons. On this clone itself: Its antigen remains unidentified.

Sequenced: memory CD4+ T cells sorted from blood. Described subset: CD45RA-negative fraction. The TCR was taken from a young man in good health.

Here the CDR3 DNA reads TGTGCCAGCAGTTTATACGGCGGGGGGAGCACAGATACGCAGTATTTT. Translation: CASSLYGGGSTDTQYF. The chain uses TRBV28 and TRBJ2-3, with 8 nucleotides matching TRBD2. The length of the CDR3 is 16 residues. The junction had 3 bases not matched to a gene; V was cut back by 1 base and J by 0 bases. The germline V gene has CDR1 MDHEN and CDR2 SYDVKM.